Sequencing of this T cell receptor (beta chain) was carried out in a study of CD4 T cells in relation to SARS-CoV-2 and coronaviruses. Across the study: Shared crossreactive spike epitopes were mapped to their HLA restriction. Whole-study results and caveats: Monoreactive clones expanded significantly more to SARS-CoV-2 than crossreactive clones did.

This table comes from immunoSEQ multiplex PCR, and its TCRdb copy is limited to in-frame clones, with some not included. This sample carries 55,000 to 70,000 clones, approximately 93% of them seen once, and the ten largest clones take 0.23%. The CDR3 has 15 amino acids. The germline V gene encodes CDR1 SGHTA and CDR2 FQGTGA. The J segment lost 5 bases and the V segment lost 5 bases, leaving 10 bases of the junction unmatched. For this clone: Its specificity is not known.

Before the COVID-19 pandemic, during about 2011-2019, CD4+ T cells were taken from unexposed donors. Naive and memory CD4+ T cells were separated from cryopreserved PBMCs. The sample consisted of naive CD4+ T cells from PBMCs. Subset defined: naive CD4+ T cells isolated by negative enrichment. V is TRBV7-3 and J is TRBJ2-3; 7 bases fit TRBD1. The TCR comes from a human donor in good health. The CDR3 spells CASSEQGLDGDTQYF. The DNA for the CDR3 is TGTGCCAGCAGCGAACAGGGGTTGGACGGAGATACGCAGTATTTT.